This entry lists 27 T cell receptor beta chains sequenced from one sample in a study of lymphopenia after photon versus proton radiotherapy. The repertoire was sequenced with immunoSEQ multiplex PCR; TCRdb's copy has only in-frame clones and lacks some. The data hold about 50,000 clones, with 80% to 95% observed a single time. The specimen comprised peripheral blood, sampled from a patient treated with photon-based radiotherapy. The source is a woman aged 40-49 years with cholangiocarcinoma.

CDR3 protein: CASSQEVQRQETQYF. The CDR3 nucleotides are TGTGCCAGCAGCCAGGAAGTCCAGCGCCAAGAGACCCAGTACTTC. The chain couples TRBV4-2 to TRBJ2-5; D call uncertain. The CDR3 covers 15 residues. The germline V gene encodes CDR1 LGHNA and CDR2 YNFKEQ. The V gene lost 3 bases and the J gene lost 1 base, with 12 bases spanning the gap.

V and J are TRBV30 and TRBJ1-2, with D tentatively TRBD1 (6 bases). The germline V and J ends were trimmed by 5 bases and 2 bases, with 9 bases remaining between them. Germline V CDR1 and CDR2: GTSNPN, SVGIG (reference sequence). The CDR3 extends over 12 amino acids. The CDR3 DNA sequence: TGTGCCTGGGTAGGGGGAAACTATGGCTACACCTTC. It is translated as CAWVGGNYGYTF.

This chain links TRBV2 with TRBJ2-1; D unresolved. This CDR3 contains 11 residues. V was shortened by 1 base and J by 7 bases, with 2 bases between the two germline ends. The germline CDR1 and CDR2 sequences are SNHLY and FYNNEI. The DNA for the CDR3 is TGTGCCAGCAGTGAAGGAAATGAGCAGTTCTTC. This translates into CASSEGNEQFF.

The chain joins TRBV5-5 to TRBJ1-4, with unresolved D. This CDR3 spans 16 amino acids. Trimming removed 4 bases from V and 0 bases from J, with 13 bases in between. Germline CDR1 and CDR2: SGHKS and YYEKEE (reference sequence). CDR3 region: CASSHTFSATNEKLFF. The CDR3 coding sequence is TGTGCCAGCAGCCATACGTTCAGTGCAACTAATGAAAAACTGTTTTTT.

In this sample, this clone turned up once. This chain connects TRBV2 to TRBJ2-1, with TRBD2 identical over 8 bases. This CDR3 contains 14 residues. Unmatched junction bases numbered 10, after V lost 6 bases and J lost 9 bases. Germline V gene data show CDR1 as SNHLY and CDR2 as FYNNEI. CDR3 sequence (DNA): TGTGCCAGCAGCCTCCGAGCGGGAGTGCGTGAGCAGTTCTTC. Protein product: CASSLRAGVREQFF. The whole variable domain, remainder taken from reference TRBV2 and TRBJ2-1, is EPEVTQTPSHQVTQMGQEVILRCVPISNHLYFYWYRQILGQKVEFLVSFYNNEISEKSEIFDDQFSVERPDGSNFTLKIRSTKLEDSAMYFCASSLRAGVREQFFGPGTRLTVL.

CDR3 sequence reads: CASKALAGANTIYF. The CDR3 nucleotides read TGTGCCTCCAAAGCCCTGGCGGGGGCGAACACCATATATTTT. The chain carries TRBV19 and TRBJ1-3, with a possible D match to TRBD1 (6 bases). Germline assignment: CDR1 LNHDA and CDR2 SQIVND (reference sequence). The CDR3 covers 14 residues. V was pared by 11 bases and J by 7 bases, with 21 bases between.

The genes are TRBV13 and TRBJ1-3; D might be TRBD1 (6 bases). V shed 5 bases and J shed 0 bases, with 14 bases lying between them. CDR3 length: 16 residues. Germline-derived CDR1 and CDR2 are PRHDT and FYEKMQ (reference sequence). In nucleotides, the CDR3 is TGTGCCAGCAGCCAGCGGACAGCCACCTCTGGAAACACCATATATTTT. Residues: CASSQRTATSGNTIYF. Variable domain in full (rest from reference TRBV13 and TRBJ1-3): AAGVIQSPRHLIKEKRETATLKCYPIPRHDTVYWYQQGPGQDPQFLISFYEKMQSDKGSIPDRFSAQQFSDYHSELNMSSLELGDSALYFCASSQRTATSGNTIYFGEGSWLTVV.

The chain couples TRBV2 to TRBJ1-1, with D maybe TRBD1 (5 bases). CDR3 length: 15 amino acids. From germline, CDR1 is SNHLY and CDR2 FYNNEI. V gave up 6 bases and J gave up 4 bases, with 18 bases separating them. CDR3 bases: TGTGCCAGCAGGGCGCAGGGTCTAAGGGGCACTGAAGCTTTCTTT. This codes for CASRAQGLRGTEAFF.

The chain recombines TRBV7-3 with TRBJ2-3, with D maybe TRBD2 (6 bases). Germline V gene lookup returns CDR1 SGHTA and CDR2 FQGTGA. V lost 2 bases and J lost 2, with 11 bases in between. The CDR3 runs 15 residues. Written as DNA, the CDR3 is TGTGCCAGCAGCTTACTGGGGGGAGCCACAGATACGCAGTATTTT. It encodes CASSLLGGATDTQYF. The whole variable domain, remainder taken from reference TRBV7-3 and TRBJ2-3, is GAGVSQTPSNKVTEKGKYVELRCDPISGHTALYWYRQSLGQGPEFLIYFQGTGAADDSGLPNDRFFAVRPEGSVSTLKIQRTERGDSAVYLCASSLLGGATDTQYFGPGTRLTVL.

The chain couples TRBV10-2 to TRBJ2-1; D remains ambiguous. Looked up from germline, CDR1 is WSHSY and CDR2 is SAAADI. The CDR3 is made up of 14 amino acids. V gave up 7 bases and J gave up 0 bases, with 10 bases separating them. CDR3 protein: CASNDQSSYNEQFF. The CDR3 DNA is TGCGCCAGCAATGATCAGAGCTCCTACAATGAGCAGTTCTTC.

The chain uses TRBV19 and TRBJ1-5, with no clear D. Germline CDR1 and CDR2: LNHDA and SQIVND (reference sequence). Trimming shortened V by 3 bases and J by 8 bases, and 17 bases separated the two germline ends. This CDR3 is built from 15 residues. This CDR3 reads CASSMGPPRMEPQHF. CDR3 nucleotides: TGTGCCAGTAGTATGGGTCCGCCGAGGATGGAGCCCCAGCATTTT.

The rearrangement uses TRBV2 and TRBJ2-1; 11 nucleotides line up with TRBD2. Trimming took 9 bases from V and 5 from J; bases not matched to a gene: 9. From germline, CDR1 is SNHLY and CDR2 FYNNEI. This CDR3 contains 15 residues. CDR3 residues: CASEFSGRGDNEQFF. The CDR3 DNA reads TGTGCCAGTGAATTTAGCGGGAGGGGGGACAATGAGCAGTTCTTC.

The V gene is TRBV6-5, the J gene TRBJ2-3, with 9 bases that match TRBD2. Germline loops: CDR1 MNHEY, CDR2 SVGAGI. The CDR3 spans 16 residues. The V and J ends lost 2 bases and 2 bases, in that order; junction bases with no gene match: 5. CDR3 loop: CASSYRGGGVTDTQYF. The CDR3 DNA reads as TGTGCCAGCAGTTACCGGGGCGGGGGGGTCACAGATACGCAGTATTTT.

The CDR3 loop is CASSLLAGQDGYTF. The CDR3 coding sequence is TGCGCCAGCAGCTTGCTCGCGGGGCAAGATGGCTACACCTTC. The V gene is TRBV5-1, the J gene TRBJ1-2; D may be TRBD1 (5 bases). Trimming stripped 1 base from V and 6 bases from J, with 13 bases between. There are 14 residues in the CDR3. Looked up from germline, CDR1 is SGHRS and CDR2 is YFSETQ.

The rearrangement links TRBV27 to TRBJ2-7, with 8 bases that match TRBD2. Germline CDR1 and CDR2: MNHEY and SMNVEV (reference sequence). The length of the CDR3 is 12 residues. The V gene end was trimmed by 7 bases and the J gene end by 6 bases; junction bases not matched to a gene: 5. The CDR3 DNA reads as TGTGCCAGCACTGGACTAGCAGCCGAGCAGTACTTC. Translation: CASTGLAAEQYF.

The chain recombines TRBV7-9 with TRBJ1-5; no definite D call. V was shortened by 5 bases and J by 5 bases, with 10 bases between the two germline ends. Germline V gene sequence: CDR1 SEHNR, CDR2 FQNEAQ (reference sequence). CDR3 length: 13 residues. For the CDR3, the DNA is TGTGCCAGCAGCCCTTACTTGGATCAGCCCCAGCATTTT. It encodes CASSPYLDQPQHF.

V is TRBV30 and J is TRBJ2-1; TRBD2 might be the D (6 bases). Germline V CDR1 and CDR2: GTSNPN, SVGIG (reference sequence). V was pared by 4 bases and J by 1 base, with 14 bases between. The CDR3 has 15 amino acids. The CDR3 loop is CAWKYAGLSYNEQFF. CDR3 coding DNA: TGTGCCTGGAAGTACGCGGGACTTTCCTACAATGAGCAGTTCTTC.

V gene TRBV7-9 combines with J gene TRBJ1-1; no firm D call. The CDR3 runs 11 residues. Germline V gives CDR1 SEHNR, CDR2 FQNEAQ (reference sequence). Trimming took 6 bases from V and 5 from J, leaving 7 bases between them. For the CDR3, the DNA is TGTGCCAGCAGACCTTTAACTGAAGCTTTCTTT. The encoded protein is CASRPLTEAFF.

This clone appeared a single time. CDR3 in amino acids: CAIRTSGENTGELFF. CDR3 in DNA: TGTGCCATCAGAACTAGCGGGGAGAACACCGGGGAGCTGTTTTTT. The chain combines TRBV10-3 with TRBJ2-2; TRBD2 agrees at 10 bases. Germline V gene data show CDR1 as ENHRY and CDR2 as SYGVKD. V lost 6 bases to trimming and J lost 1 base; unmatched junction nucleotides: 2. The CDR3 contains 15 residues.

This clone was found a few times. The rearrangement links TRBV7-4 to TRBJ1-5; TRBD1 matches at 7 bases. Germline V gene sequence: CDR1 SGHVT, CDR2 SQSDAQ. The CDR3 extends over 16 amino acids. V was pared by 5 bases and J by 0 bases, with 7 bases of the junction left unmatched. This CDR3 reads CASSHRQGYSNQPQHF. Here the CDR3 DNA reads TGTGCCAGCAGCCACCGACAGGGATATAGCAATCAGCCCCAGCATTTT.

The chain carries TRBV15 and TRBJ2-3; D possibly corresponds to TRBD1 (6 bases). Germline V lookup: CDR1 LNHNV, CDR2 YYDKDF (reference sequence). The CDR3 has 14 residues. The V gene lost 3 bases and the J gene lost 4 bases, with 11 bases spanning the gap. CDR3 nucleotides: TGTGCCACCAGCAGTGGGGACACTTCAGATACGCAGTATTTT. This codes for CATSSGDTSDTQYF.

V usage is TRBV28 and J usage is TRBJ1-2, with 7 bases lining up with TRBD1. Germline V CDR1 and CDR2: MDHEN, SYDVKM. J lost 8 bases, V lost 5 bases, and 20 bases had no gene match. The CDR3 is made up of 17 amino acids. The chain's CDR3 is CASSQQIQGRMVEGYTF. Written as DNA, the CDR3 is TGTGCCAGCAGTCAACAGATACAGGGGAGAATGGTGGAGGGCTACACCTTC.

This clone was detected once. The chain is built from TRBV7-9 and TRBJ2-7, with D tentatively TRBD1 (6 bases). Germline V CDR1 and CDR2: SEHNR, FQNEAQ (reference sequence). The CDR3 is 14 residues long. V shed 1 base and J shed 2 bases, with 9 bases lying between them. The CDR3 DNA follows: TGTGCCAGCAGCTTAGAACAGGGCGCCTACGAGCAGTACTTC. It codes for CASSLEQGAYEQYF.

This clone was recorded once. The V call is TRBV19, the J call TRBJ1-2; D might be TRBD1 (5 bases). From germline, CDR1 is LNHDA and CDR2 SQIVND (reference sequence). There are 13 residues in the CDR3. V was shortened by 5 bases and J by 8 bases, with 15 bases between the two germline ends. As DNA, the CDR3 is TGTGCCAGTAGTTTTTATGGGGCGAACGGCTACACCTTC. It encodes CASSFYGANGYTF. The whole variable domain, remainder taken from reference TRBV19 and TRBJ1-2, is DGGITQSPKYLFRKEGQNVTLSCEQNLNHDAMYWYRQDPGQGLRLIYYSQIVNDFQKGDIAEGYSVSREKKESFPLTVTSAQKNPTAFYLCASSFYGANGYTFGSGTRLTVV.

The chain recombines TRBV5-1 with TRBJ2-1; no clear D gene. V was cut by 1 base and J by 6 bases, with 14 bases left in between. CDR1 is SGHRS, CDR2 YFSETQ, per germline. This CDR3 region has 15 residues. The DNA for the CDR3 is TGCGCCAGCAGCTTGATCACTATCCTAATCAATGAGCAGTTCTTC. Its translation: CASSLITILINEQFF. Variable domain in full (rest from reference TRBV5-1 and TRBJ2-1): KAGVTQTPRYLIKTRGQQVTLSCSPISGHRSVSWYQQTPGQGLQFLFEYFSETQRNKGNFPGRFSGRQFSNSRSEMNVSTLELGDSALYLCASSLITILINEQFFGPGTRLTVL.

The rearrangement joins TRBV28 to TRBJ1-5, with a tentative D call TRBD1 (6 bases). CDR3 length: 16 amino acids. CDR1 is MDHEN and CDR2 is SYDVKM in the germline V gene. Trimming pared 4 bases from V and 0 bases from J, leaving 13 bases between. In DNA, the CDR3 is TGTGCCAGCAGTTCCCGGGACACCTATAGCAATCAGCCCCAGCATTTT. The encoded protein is CASSSRDTYSNQPQHF. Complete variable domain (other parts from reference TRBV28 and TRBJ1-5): DVKVTQSSRYLVKRTGEKVFLECVQDMDHENMFWYRQDPGLGLRLIYFSYDVKMKEKGDIPEGYSVSREKKERFSLILESASTNQTSMYLCASSSRDTYSNQPQHFGDGTRLSIL.

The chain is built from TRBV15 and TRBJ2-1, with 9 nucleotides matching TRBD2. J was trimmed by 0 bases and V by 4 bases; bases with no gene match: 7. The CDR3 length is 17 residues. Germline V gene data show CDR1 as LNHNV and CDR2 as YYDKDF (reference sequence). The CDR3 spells CATSTRLAASSYNEQFF. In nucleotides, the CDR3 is TGTGCCACCAGCACGCGACTAGCGGCAAGCTCCTACAATGAGCAGTTCTTC.